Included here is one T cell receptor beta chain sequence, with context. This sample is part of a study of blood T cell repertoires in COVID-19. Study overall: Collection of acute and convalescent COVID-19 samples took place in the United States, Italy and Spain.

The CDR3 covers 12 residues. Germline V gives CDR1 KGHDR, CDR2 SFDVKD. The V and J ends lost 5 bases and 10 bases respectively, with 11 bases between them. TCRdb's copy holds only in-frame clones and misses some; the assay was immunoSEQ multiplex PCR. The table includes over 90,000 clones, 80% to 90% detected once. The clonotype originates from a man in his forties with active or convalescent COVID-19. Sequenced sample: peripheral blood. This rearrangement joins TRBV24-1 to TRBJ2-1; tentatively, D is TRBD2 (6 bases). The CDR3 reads CATSAGGGEQFF. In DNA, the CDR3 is TGTGCCACCAGTGCCGGGGGTGGGGAGCAGTTCTTC.